This TCR beta chain derives from a study of blood T cells in healthy people across ages. Regarding the study as a whole: Donor CMV status, an unknown factor, possibly confounded changes in expanded clonotypes.

Then a second PCR, running about 7 to 11 cycles, was carried out with a sample-barcoded 5' primer and a J-beta primer mix. TCRdb re-derived calls from the 5' RACE reads in MiXCR, one entry per CDR3 protein. The sample includes about 1.4 million distinct CDR3 sequences, around 59% of them seen just once. The ends were cut back, 5 bases at V and 4 bases at J, with 15 bases in the middle. Germline CDR1 reads SEHNR; CDR2 reads FQNEAQ (reference sequence). This CDR3 comprises 14 residues. This clonotype was observed a handful of times. Antigen specificity is unknown. The origin of this receptor is a man between 18 and 35 years old in good health. The specimen sequenced was blood. This chain connects TRBV7-9 to TRBJ2-7; D is possibly TRBD1 (6 bases). Written as DNA, the CDR3 is TGTGCCAGCAGCACCCCGGGACAAATTTACGAGCAGTACTTC. Translating it yields CASSTPGQIYEQYF.